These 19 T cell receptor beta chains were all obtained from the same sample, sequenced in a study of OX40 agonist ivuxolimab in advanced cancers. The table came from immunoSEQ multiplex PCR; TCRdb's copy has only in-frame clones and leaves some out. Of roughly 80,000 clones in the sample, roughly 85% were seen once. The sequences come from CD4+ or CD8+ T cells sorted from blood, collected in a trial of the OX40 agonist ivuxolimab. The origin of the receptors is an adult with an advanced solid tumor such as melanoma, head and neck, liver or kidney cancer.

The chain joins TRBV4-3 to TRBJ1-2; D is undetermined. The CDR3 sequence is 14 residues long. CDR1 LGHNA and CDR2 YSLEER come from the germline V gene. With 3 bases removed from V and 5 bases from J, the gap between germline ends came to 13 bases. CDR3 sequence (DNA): TGCGCCAGCAGCCAGACTAGGTCGGGTTATGGCTACACCTTC. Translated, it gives CASSQTRSGYGYTF.

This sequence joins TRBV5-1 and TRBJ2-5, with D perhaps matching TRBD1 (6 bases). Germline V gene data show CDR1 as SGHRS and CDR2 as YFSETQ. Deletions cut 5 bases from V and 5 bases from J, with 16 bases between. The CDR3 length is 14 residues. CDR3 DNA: TGCGCCAGCAGGGACAGATCGCCTGGGGAGACCCAGTACTTC. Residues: CASRDRSPGETQYF.

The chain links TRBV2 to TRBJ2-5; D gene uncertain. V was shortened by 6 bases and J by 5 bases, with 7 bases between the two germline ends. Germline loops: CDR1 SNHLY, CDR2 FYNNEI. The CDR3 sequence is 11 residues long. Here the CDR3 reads CASSPGETQYF. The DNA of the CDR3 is TGTGCCAGCAGCCCCGGGGAGACCCAGTACTTC.

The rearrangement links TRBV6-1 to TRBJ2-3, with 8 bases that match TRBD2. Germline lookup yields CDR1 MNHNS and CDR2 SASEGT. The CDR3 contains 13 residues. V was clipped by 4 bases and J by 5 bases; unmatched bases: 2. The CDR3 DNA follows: TGTGCCAGCAGTGCGGGACTAGAAGATACGCAGTATTTT. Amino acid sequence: CASSAGLEDTQYF.

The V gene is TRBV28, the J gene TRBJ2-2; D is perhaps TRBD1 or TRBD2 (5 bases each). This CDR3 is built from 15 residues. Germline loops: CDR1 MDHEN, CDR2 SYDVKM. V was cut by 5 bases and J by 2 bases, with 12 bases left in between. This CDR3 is CASSPWGSNTGELFF. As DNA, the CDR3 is TGTGCCAGCAGTCCTTGGGGGTCAAACACCGGGGAGCTGTTTTTT.

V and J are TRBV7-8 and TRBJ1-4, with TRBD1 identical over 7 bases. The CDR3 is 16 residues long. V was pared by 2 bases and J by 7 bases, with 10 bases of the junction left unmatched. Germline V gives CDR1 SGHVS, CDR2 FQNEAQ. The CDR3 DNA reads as TGTGCCAGCAGCTTACTGTCGGGACAGCTCTCTGAAAAACTGTTTTTT. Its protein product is CASSLLSGQLSEKLFF.

CDR3 sequence (DNA): TGTGCCAGCAGCCAAGGAGATGGGGGGGGCCGCAATGAGCAGTTCTTC. Translation gives CASSQGDGGGRNEQFF. The chain carries TRBV4-2 and TRBJ2-1, with D perhaps matching TRBD2 (7 bases). The CDR3 is 16 amino acids. CDR1 and CDR2 from the germline V gene are LGHNA and YNFKEQ. V lost 1 base to trimming and J lost 6 bases, with 16 bases between them.

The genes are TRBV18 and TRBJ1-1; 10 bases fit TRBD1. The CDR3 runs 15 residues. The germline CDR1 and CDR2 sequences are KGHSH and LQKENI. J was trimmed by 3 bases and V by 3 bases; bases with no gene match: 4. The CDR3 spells CASSPTGGRDTEAFF. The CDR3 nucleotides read TGTGCCAGCTCACCGACAGGGGGCCGGGACACTGAAGCTTTCTTT.

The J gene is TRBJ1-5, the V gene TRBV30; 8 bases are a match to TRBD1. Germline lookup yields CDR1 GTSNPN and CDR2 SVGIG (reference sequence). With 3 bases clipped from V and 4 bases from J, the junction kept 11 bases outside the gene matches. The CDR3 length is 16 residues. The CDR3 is CAWRYQGALGNQPQHF. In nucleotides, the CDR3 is TGTGCCTGGAGATATCAGGGGGCCCTTGGGAATCAGCCCCAGCATTTT.

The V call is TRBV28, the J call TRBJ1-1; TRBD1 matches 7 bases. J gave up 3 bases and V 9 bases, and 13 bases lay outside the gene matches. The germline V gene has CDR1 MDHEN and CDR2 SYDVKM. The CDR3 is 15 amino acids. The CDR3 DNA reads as TGTGCCAGTCAAAGAGGACAGGCCAGCTACACTGAAGCTTTCTTT. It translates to CASQRGQASYTEAFF.

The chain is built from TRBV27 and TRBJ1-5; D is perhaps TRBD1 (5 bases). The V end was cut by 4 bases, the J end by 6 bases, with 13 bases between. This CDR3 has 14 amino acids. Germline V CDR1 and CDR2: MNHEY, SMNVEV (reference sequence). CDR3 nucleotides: TGTGCCAGCAGTTGGAAGCCCCAGGGTCAGCCCCAGCATTTT. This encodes CASSWKPQGQPQHF.

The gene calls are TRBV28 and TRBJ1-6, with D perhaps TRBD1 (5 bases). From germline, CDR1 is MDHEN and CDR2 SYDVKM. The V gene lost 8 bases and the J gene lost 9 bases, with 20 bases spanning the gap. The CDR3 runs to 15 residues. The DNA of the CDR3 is TGTGCCAGCCGTTCGGGGGGGACGGTACGTTCACCCCTCCACTTT. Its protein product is CASRSGGTVRSPLHF.

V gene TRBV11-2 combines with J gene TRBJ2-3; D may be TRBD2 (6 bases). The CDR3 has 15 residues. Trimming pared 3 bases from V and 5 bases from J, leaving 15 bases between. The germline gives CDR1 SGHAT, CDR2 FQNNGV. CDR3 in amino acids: CASSLVGGLGDTQYF. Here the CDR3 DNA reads TGTGCCAGCAGCTTGGTCGGAGGGCTGGGAGATACGCAGTATTTT.

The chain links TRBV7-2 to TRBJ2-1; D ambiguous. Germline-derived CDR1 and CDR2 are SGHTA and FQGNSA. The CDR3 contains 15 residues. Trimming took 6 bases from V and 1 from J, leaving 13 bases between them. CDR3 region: CASSSALPSYNEQFF. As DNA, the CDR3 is TGTGCCAGCAGTTCCGCCTTGCCTTCCTACAATGAGCAGTTCTTC.

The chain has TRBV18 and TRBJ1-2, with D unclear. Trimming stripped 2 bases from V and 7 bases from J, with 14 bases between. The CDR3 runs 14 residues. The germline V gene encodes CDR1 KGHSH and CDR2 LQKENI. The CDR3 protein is CASSPKTSGSGYTF. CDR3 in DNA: TGTGCCAGCTCACCAAAAACCTCCGGAAGTGGCTACACCTTC.

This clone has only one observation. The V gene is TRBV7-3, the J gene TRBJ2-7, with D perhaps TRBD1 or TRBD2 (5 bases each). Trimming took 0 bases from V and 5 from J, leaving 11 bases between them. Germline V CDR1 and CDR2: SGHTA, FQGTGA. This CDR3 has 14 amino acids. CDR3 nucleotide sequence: TGTGCCAGCAGCTTAACCCCAGGGAGCGACGAGCAGTACTTC. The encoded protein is CASSLTPGSDEQYF.

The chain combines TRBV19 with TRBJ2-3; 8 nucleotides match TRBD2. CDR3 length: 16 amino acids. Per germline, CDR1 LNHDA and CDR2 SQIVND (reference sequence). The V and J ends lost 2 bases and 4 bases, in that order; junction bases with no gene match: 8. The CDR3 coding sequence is TGTGCCAGTAGTATACCTGGACTAGCCCGCCCAGATACGCAGTATTTT. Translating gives CASSIPGLARPDTQYF.

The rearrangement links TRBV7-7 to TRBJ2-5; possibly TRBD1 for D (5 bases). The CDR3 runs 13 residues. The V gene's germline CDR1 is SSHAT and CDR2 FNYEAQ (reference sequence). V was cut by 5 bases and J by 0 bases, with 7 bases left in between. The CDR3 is CASSRQYQETQYF. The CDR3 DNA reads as TGTGCCAGCAGCCGACAGTACCAAGAGACCCAGTACTTC. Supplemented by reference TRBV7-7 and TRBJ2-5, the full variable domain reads GAGVSQSPRYKVTKRGQDVTLRCDPISSHATLYWYQQALGQGPEFLTYFNYEAQPDKSGLPSDRFSAERPEGSISTLTIQRTEQRDSAMYRCASSRQYQETQYFGPGTRLLVL.

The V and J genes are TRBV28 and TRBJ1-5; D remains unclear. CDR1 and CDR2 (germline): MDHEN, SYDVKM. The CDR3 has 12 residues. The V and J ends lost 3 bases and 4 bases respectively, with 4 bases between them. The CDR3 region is CASSFLNQPQHF. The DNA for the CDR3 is TGTGCCAGCAGTTTCTTAAATCAGCCCCAGCATTTT.